This T cell receptor beta chain was found in a study of blood T cell repertoires in COVID-19 (dated by TCRdb to 2020 to 2022). The study in broad terms: Samples from collaborators originated in the United States, Italy and Spain and spanned both the acute and convalescent phases of COVID-19. The material from the prospective study consisted of cDNA or gDNA derived from T cells, B-cell-depleted T cells, or PBMCs. Where available, HLA class I and class II types were taken from metadata supplied by the sample provider and were not determined by assay-based typing. Samples came from the ongoing ImmuneRACE study (first 160 participants) plus 1,254 subjects from 6 global collaborators. The dataset comprised deeply sampled blood TCRbeta repertoires from subjects exposed to, actively infected with, or recovered from COVID-19. A de-identified subject ID, COVID-19 status, age in years and sex were almost always included in the sample metadata. The repertoires were released in a freely available public database intended as a resource for research on the immune response to SARS-CoV-2. What the authors observed across the whole study: Clinical and demographic metadata were provided uncurated, with the amount varying by source and participant.

The collaborating institutions used their own protocols to collect whole blood in K2EDTA tubes. Collaborator samples were shipped for TCRbeta analysis as frozen whole blood, isolated PBMCs, or DNA extracted from either sample type. On this clone itself: The target of this receptor is not known. The input lacks base qualities; no much larger clone sits a single base away.

The immunoSEQ Assay, a bias-controlled multiplex PCR, was used to amplify TCRbeta CDR3 regions from genomic DNA. In the authors' own workflow: The number of nucleated cells in each sample was estimated by amplification of reference gene primers within the assay. To quantify the absolute abundance of each unique TCRbeta CDR3 rearrangement, sequence reads were collapsed and filtered. For each sample, productive Simpson clonality was calculated by taking the square root of Simpson's diversity index across productive rearrangements. TCRdb holds this immuneACCESS table with in-frame rearrangements only. Some clones are missing; in checked studies, unresolved V genes explain under half, and the rest has no known cause. The DNA gave D and trimming, while V, J and clone size come from that table. The sample yields about 44,000 clones; roughly 87% were counted once. The ten largest account for more than 20% of the sample.

Clipping removes 2 bases from V and 0 bases from J, with 7 as the unmatched junction base count. The CDR3 numbers 17 residues from cysteine through phenylalanine. Only CDR3 DNA remains: 51 bases, in frame from the first base. For CDR1 and CDR2, the germline V gene lists SGHDT and YYEEEE. The receptor chain draws on TRBV5-6 and TRBJ1-1; 10 central nucleotides agree with TRBD1. Source material: peripheral blood. The TCR was taken from a woman of 80 years or more in a cohort sampled during active or convalescent COVID-19. The CDR3 is CASSFSGQGYLNTEAFF. The sequenced DNA: TGTGCCAGCAGCTTTTCGGGACAGGGGTACCTGAACACTGAAGCTTTCTTT.